These 5 T cell receptor beta chains were all obtained from the same sample, sequenced in a study of blood T cells in healthy people across ages (dated by TCRdb to the mid-2010s). Receptor amplification or capture employed 5' RACE. The listed sequencing device is Illumina HiSeq 2500. A second roughly 7 to 12 cycle PCR used a sample-barcoded 5' primer and a J-beta primer mix. The public sequencing data were trimmed at Q25 with fastp and processed into clonotypes with MiXCR by TCRdb, which kept only in-frame beta chains. Rows are combined by CDR3 protein, so each entry shows the most common genes and DNA. This sample has 600,000 or so distinct CDR3 sequences in its table, and under 30% of those were observed once. The ten largest clones take up approximately 14% of the sample. Sequencing input: blood. The origin of the receptors is a woman of 80 years or more in good health.

This clonotype was observed a handful of times. The chain carries TRBV5-1 and TRBJ2-3; 8 bases are shared with TRBD2. The V segment lost 5 bases and the J segment 2 bases; nucleotides outside the gene matches: 10. This CDR3 region has 16 residues. In germline, CDR1 is SGHRS, CDR2 YFSETQ. The chain's CDR3 is CASRGSAGGYTDTQYF. The DNA for the CDR3 is TGCGCCAGCAGAGGGAGCGCGGGGGGATACACAGATACGCAGTATTTT.

The chain couples TRBV25-1 to TRBJ1-2; no reliable D call. Germline loops: CDR1 MGHDK, CDR2 SYGVNS. This CDR3 is built from 13 residues. The ends were cut back, 7 bases at V and 4 bases at J, with 13 bases in the middle. The CDR3 nucleotides read TGTGCCAGCATGGGTGGGAACCCCTATGGCTACACCTTC. This encodes CASMGGNPYGYTF.

This clonotype was detected ten times or more. V gene TRBV29-1 combines with J gene TRBJ1-2; a weak D match, TRBD1 (5 bases). Germline assignment: CDR1 SQVTM and CDR2 ANQGSEA. The CDR3 contains 12 residues. Trimming left V 8 bases short and J 2 bases short, with 12 bases between. CDR3 residues: CSYSRANYGYTF. The CDR3 nucleotides are TGCAGCTATTCCAGGGCAAACTATGGCTACACCTTC.

This rearrangement joins TRBV20-1 to TRBJ2-7; D is tentatively TRBD1 or TRBD2 (5 bases each). Per the germline V gene, CDR1 is DFQATT and CDR2 is SNEGSKA (reference sequence). The CDR3 covers 11 residues. The V and J ends lost 6 bases and 5 bases respectively, with 11 bases between them. CDR3 nucleotide sequence: TGCAGTGCCACGGGGCTACACGAGCAGTACTTC. It codes for CSATGLHEQYF.

The chain couples TRBV6-1 to TRBJ2-1; TRBD1 matches 9 bases. Germline V CDR1 and CDR2: MNHNS, SASEGT. V shed 3 bases and J 10 bases; nucleotides not matched to a gene: 7. This CDR3 has 14 amino acids. This chain's CDR3 is CASSDGTGTYEQFF. For the CDR3, the DNA is TGTGCCAGCAGTGACGGGACAGGGACCTACGAGCAGTTCTTC.